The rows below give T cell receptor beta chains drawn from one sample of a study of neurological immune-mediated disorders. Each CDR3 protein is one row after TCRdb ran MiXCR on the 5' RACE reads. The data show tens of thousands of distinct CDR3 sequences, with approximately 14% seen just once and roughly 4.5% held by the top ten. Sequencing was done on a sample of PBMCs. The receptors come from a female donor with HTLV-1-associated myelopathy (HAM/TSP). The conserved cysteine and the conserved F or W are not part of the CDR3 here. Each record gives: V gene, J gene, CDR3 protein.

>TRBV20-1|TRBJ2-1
SARKQGTEQF
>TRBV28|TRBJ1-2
ASSPTGYGYT
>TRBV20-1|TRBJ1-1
SARDIRRGNTEAF
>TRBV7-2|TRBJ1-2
ASSARQGSYGYT
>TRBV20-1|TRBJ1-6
SAAGTGGSSPLH
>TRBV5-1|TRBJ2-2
ASSLFGGELF
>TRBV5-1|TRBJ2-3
DSSLGGRTDTQY
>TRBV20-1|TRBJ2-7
SARKAGVNSYEQY
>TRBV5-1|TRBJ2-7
ASSSAGGPYEQY
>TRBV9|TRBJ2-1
ASSVAPLAGHVPLNEQF
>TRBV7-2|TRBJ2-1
ASSLVAGAVYNEQF
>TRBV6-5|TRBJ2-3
ASSAPGSGGSTDTQY
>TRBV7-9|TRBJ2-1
ASRSGGPSYNEQF
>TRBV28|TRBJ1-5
ASSLEVMGGPEH
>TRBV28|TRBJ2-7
ASTWGGGEQY
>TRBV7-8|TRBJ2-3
ASSLVGAGGRTDTQY
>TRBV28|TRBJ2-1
ASSLGLAGANEQF
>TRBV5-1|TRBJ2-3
ASSFTRGRDTQY
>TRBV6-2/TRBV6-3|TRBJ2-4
ASSYVLPGENIQY
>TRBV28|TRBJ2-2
ASSLMAVNRNTGELF
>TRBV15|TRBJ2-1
ATSARTRSSYNEQF
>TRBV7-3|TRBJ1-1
ASSPRAGGGNTEAF
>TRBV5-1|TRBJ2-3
ASSLEGARDTQY
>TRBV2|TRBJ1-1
ASSRQGRGTEAF
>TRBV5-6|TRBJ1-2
ASSLEVYGYT
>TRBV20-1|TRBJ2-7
SAREGGPLAYEQY
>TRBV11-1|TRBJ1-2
ASSRDWRGGYT
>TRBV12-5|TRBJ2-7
ASRTQGEGFEQY
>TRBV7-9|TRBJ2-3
ASSSRGGSTDTQY
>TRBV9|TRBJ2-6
TSSVEGSGANVLT
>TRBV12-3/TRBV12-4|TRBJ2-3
ASSPSGGASHTQY